Below, one T cell receptor (beta chain) is given with its context. Its binding antigen is unknown. The input lacks base qualities; no much larger clone sits a single base away. The CDR3 contains 10 residues, cysteine and phenylalanine counted. Just CDR3 DNA is preserved here, 30 bases in frame from base 1. A distance of 7 bases separates the germline ends of V and J, which lose 8 bases and 3 bases respectively. The germline V gene (reference sequence) supplies CDR1 DFQATT and CDR2 SNEGSKA. TCRbeta CDR3 regions were amplified from genomic DNA by means of the immunoSEQ Assay, a bias-controlled multiplex PCR. As for the original processing: The number of nucleated cells in each sample was estimated by amplification of reference gene primers within the assay. To quantify the absolute abundance of each unique TCRbeta CDR3 rearrangement, sequence reads were collapsed and filtered. For each sample, productive Simpson clonality was calculated as the square root of Simpson's diversity index across productive rearrangements. TCRdb provides this immuneACCESS table in a form limited to in-frame rearrangements. Some clones are lacking; in checked studies, under half of them reflect an unresolved V gene, and why the rest are absent is not known. Clone size and V and J calls were adopted from that table, with D and trimming inferred from the DNA. This sample gives 200,000 or so clones in total; about 85% of them show up just once. The ten largest clonotypes hold roughly a tenth of the sample.

This entry is derived from a study of blood T cell repertoires in COVID-19 (dated by TCRdb to the early 2020s). With regard to the full study: Collaborator samples came from the United States, Italy and Spain and covered acute and convalescent phases of COVID-19. The prospective study material was composed of cDNA or gDNA derived from T cells, B-cell-depleted T cells, or PBMCs. The dataset comprised deeply sampled blood TCRbeta repertoires from subjects exposed to, actively infected with, or recovered from COVID-19. The repertoires were released in a freely available public database intended as a resource for research on the immune response to SARS-CoV-2. The samples were drawn from two sources: the first 160 participants of the ongoing ImmuneRACE study, and over 950 subjects contributed by 6 global collaborators. A de-identified subject ID, COVID-19 status, age in years and sex were almost always included in the sample metadata. Where HLA class I and class II types were available, the types were taken from metadata supplied by the sample provider, not from assay-based typing. The full study reports these points: The amount of clinical and demographic metadata varied by source and participant and was provided uncurated.

In Seattle, one collaborating source enrolled patients while the infection was active and tracked those patients longitudinally over the course of disease. Each collaborating institution followed its own protocols to collect whole blood in K2EDTA tubes. For TCRbeta analysis, collaborators shipped samples as frozen whole blood, isolated PBMCs, or DNA extracted from either of those sample types. The sequenced sample was peripheral blood. The rearrangement combines TRBV20-1 with TRBJ1-1; a tentative D call is TRBD1 (5 bases match). This receptor was identified in a woman of 80 years or more with COVID-19, enrolled during active disease. The CDR3 reads CSCRDTEAFF. Read as DNA, the sequence is TGCAGTTGCAGGGACACTGAAGCTTTCTTT.